The 30 T cell receptor beta chains in this list originate from one sample, sequenced in a study of blood T cell repertoires in COVID-19. Libraries were prepared by immunoSEQ multiplex PCR; TCRdb keeps only in-frame clonotypes and omits some of them. Of approximately 190,000 clones detected, approximately 79% appear once; the ten largest clones hold 13% to 15%. Sequencing used peripheral blood. The receptors stem from a man aged 25-40 years with active or convalescent COVID-19.

The J gene is TRBJ2-3, the V gene TRBV6-5; 9 bases line up with TRBD2. This CDR3 spans 15 amino acids. The V and J ends lost 7 bases and 6 bases, in that order; junction bases with no gene match: 11. Germline V gives CDR1 MNHEY, CDR2 SVGAGI. The CDR3, as DNA: TGTGCCAGCATGCTCGGGCGGGGGGGCCCCGATACGCAGTATTTT. Protein product: CASMLGRGGPDTQYF.

The J gene is TRBJ1-1, the V gene TRBV11-3; D may be TRBD1 (6 bases). The ends were cut back, 0 bases at V and 5 bases at J, with 16 bases in the middle. Germline-derived CDR1 and CDR2 are SGHNT and YENEEA. This CDR3 region has 16 residues. In nucleotides, the CDR3 is TGTGCCAGCAGCTTAGAGGCAGGGGTAGGGTCGACTGAAGCTTTCTTT. Amino acid sequence: CASSLEAGVGSTEAFF.

V usage is TRBV27 and J usage is TRBJ1-1; 7 bases map to TRBD1. V shed 3 bases, J shed 6 bases, and the junction held 7 bases outside the gene matches. This CDR3 comprises 14 residues. Germline V CDR1 and CDR2: MNHEY, SMNVEV (reference sequence). CDR3 nucleotide sequence: TGTGCCAGCAGTTTTGTAGGGGGCCTGTCTGAAGCTTTCTTT. Its protein product is CASSFVGGLSEAFF.

The chain recombines TRBV6-2 or TRBV6-3 with TRBJ1-5; D remains ambiguous. The CDR3 length is 17 residues. From germline, CDR1 is MNHEY and CDR2 SVGEGT. Deletions cut 0 bases from V and 0 bases from J, with 12 bases between. CDR3 region: CASSYSSRGNSNQPQHF. The CDR3, as DNA: TGTGCCAGCAGTTACTCGAGTCGGGGAAATAGCAATCAGCCCCAGCATTTT.

This chain joins TRBV11-2 and TRBJ2-7, with D possibly matching TRBD1 (6 bases). Germline V gene lookup returns CDR1 SGHAT and CDR2 FQNNGV. The CDR3 is 14 residues long. V was clipped by 6 bases and J by 4 bases, with 16 bases between them. CDR3 in DNA: TGTGCCAGCAGTGGCCCGGGACACCCATACGAGCAGTACTTC. Amino acids: CASSGPGHPYEQYF.

V gene TRBV6-5 combines with J gene TRBJ1-4, with no clear D. The V gene lost 2 bases and the J gene lost 4 bases, with 14 bases spanning the gap. The CDR3 has 16 residues. Germline V gene lookup returns CDR1 MNHEY and CDR2 SVGAGI. The CDR3 here is CASSYEGSAHNEKLFF. The CDR3 DNA reads TGTGCCAGCAGTTACGAGGGTTCAGCACATAATGAAAAACTGTTTTTT.

The chain uses TRBV6-1 and TRBJ1-1, with 9 bases aligning to TRBD1. The CDR3 is 15 amino acids. The germline CDR1 and CDR2 sequences are MNHNS and SASEGT. V gave up 1 base and J gave up 4 bases; unmatched junction bases: 4. The CDR3 region is CASSEERTGATEAFF. The CDR3 DNA reads as TGTGCCAGCAGTGAAGAGAGGACAGGGGCCACTGAAGCTTTCTTT.

The CDR3: CASSQQHTSGGAYEQFF. CDR3 coding DNA: TGCGCCAGCAGCCAGCAACATACTAGCGGGGGGGCCTATGAGCAGTTCTTC. The chain carries TRBV4-1 and TRBJ2-1; the match to TRBD2 covers 13 bases. The CDR3 runs 17 residues. The J segment lost 8 bases and the V segment lost 3 bases, leaving 10 bases of the junction unmatched. Germline-derived CDR1 and CDR2 are MGHRA and YSYEKL.

The rearrangement joins TRBV7-8 to TRBJ2-1, with D possibly being TRBD2 (6 bases). V lost 5 bases, J lost 3 bases, and 8 bases lay in between. The V gene's germline CDR1 is SGHVS and CDR2 FQNEAQ. The CDR3 sequence is 13 residues long. The CDR3 region is CASSRGDYNEQFF. The CDR3 bases are TGTGCCAGCAGCCGCGGGGACTACAATGAGCAGTTCTTC.

This chain joins TRBV9 and TRBJ1-3; D unresolved. The germline gives CDR1 SGDLS, CDR2 YYNGEE. The V end was cut by 0 bases, the J end by 0 bases, with 7 bases between. The CDR3 sequence is 15 residues long. Here the CDR3 reads CASSVDPVSGNTIYF. The DNA for the CDR3 is TGTGCCAGCAGCGTAGATCCAGTCTCTGGAAACACCATATATTTT.

This clone was recorded a few times. The chain employs TRBV5-1 and TRBJ2-1, with 12 bases fitting TRBD2. Germline V gives CDR1 SGHRS, CDR2 YFSETQ. The V segment lost 2 bases and the J segment 6 bases; nucleotides outside the gene matches: 12. This CDR3 has 18 amino acids. CDR3 sequence reads: CASSLTSGRSAVSNEQFF. CDR3 nucleotide sequence: TGCGCCAGCAGCTTAACTAGCGGGAGGTCCGCAGTGAGCAATGAGCAGTTCTTC.

This clone has only a few counts. The V call is TRBV27, the J call TRBJ2-2; possible D gene TRBD1, 7 bases. V gave up 6 bases and J gave up 0 bases, with 14 bases separating them. The V gene's germline CDR1 is MNHEY and CDR2 SMNVEV (reference sequence). This CDR3 comprises 16 residues. The DNA of the CDR3 is TGTGCCAGCAGGGAGGGACAGCGCCCGAACACCGGGGAGCTGTTTTTT. Translation: CASREGQRPNTGELFF.

The sample holds a few counts of this clone. The chain links TRBV24-1 to TRBJ1-1, with a weak D call TRBD1 (5 bases). The germline V gene has CDR1 KGHDR and CDR2 SFDVKD. V lost 4 bases, J lost 8 bases, and 10 bases lay in between. The CDR3 has 12 amino acids. CDR3 DNA sequence: TGTGCCACCAGTGACCCCGACAGAGAAGCTTTCTTT. This codes for CATSDPDREAFF.

The chain is built from TRBV5-5 and TRBJ1-2; 7 bases map to TRBD1. V dropped 4 bases and J dropped 8; count of bases not matched to a gene: 8. The CDR3 consists of 13 residues. Germline values: CDR1 SGHKS, CDR2 YYEKEE (reference sequence). CDR3 region: CASSLERGLGYTF. CDR3 bases: TGTGCCAGCAGCCTGGAGAGGGGGCTAGGCTACACCTTC.

The V and J genes are TRBV5-5 and TRBJ1-3; possible D gene TRBD1, 6 bases. Trimming pared 0 bases from V and 8 bases from J, leaving 18 bases between. The CDR3 length is 16 residues. Germline CDR1 is SGHKS and CDR2 is YYEKEE (reference sequence). The chain's CDR3 is CASSLALRGAGDTIYF. The DNA of the CDR3 is TGTGCCAGCAGCTTGGCGCTGCGGGGGGCAGGGGACACCATATATTTT.

The V and J genes are TRBV5-8 and TRBJ1-5, with no clear D. Trimming shortened V by 0 bases and J by 4 bases, and 11 bases separated the two germline ends. The CDR3 length is 15 residues. The germline CDR1 and CDR2 sequences are SGHTS and YDEGEE. The CDR3 coding sequence is TGTGCCAGCAGCTTGGGCAGGCATCCGAATCAGCCCCAGCATTTT. It yields the protein CASSLGRHPNQPQHF. Complete variable domain (other parts from reference TRBV5-8 and TRBJ1-5): EAGVTQSPTHLIKTRGQQATLRCSPISGHTSVYWYQQALGLGLQFLLWYDEGEERNRGNFPPRFSGRQFPNYSSELNVNALELEDSALYLCASSLGRHPNQPQHFGDGTRLSIL.

The chain combines TRBV3-1 (or the pseudogene TRBV3-2) with TRBJ2-7; 8 positions agree with TRBD2. V lost 5 bases and J lost 3; bases outside the gene matches: 6. CDR3 size: 14 residues. Germline CDR1 LGHDT, CDR2 YNNKEL (reference sequence). The DNA for the CDR3 is TGTGCCAGCAGCGCGAGAGCGGGAGTCTACGAGCAGTACTTC. Translated: CASSARAGVYEQYF.

This chain connects TRBV4-1 to TRBJ2-3; 9 nucleotides agree with TRBD1. Per the germline V gene, CDR1 is MGHRA and CDR2 is YSYEKL. The CDR3 is 17 residues long. V trimming: 0 bases; J trimming: 4 bases; junction bases outside the gene matches: 8. The CDR3 bases are TGCGCCAGCAGCCAAGATTGGGGACAGGGAAGAGCAGATACGCAGTATTTT. Encoded protein: CASSQDWGQGRADTQYF.

The rearrangement uses TRBV2 and TRBJ1-3, with TRBD1 as a possible D gene (5 bases). The CDR3 sequence is 14 residues long. Germline values: CDR1 SNHLY, CDR2 FYNNEI. The V and J ends lost 4 bases and 2 bases respectively, with 9 bases between them. In nucleotides, the CDR3 is TGTGCCAGCAGTGGTCCGGGGGCTGGAAACACCATATATTTT. Amino acids: CASSGPGAGNTIYF.

The chain links TRBV19 to TRBJ2-5; 8 positions match TRBD1. The CDR3 spans 16 residues. The V segment lost 6 bases and the J segment 4 bases; nucleotides outside the gene matches: 13. Germline V lookup: CDR1 LNHDA, CDR2 SQIVND (reference sequence). DNA for the CDR3: TGTGCCAGTAGCCAGCAGGGGGCGAAAGGTCGAGAGACCCAGTACTTC. Translated, it gives CASSQQGAKGRETQYF.

The chain combines TRBV30 with TRBJ1-1; possibly TRBD1 for D (6 bases). The CDR3 totals 15 residues. The V gene lost 2 bases and the J gene lost 5 bases, with 18 bases spanning the gap. Germline CDR1 is GTSNPN and CDR2 is SVGIG (reference sequence). The CDR3 nucleotides are TGTGCCTGGAGTTCGCCGGGACAAAAAAGGACTGAAGCTTTCTTT. It yields the protein CAWSSPGQKRTEAFF. Supplemented by reference TRBV30 and TRBJ1-1, the full variable domain reads SQTIHQWPATLVQPVGSPLSLECTVEGTSNPNLYWYRQAAGRGLQLLFYSVGIGQISSEVPQNLSASRPQDRQFILSSKKLLLSDSGFYLCAWSSPGQKRTEAFFGQGTRLTVV.

The CDR3 sequence: CASSEGRGYGYTF. In nucleotides, the CDR3 is TGTGCCAGCAGTGAAGGGCGGGGATATGGCTACACCTTC. This rearrangement joins TRBV6-4 to TRBJ1-2; D gene uncertain. The CDR3 is 13 residues long. Germline V gives CDR1 MRHNA, CDR2 SNTAGT. V lost 3 bases and J lost 5, with 10 bases in between.

The chain has TRBV4-3 and TRBJ2-1; TRBD1 might be the D (5 bases). The germline V and J ends were trimmed by 0 bases and 1 base, with 10 bases remaining between them. This CDR3 contains 16 residues. The germline V gene encodes CDR1 LGHNA and CDR2 YSLEER. CDR3 residues: CASSQDPQGSYNEQFF. The CDR3 nucleotides read TGCGCCAGCAGCCAAGATCCGCAGGGTTCCTACAATGAGCAGTTCTTC.

J is TRBJ2-3 and V is TRBV18; D is uncertain. The CDR3 is 15 amino acids. Looked up from germline, CDR1 is KGHSH and CDR2 is LQKENI. V was cut by 0 bases and J by 5 bases, with 12 bases left in between. CDR3 sequence reads: CASSPPGSSVDTQYF. The DNA for the CDR3 is TGTGCCAGCTCACCACCTGGCTCGTCTGTAGATACGCAGTATTTT.

This chain uses TRBV5-1 with TRBJ1-1; D is undetermined. Trimming took off 4 bases at V and 1 base at J, with 14 bases between the two ends. Germline loops: CDR1 SGHRS, CDR2 YFSETQ. The CDR3 has 15 amino acids. CDR3 sequence: CASSAQEVPNTEAFF. The DNA for the CDR3 is TGCGCCAGCAGCGCCCAGGAGGTCCCGAACACTGAAGCTTTCTTT.

J is TRBJ2-1 and V is TRBV7-9, with TRBD1 identical over 12 bases. V was clipped by 5 bases and J by 9 bases; unmatched bases: 14. Germline V CDR1 and CDR2: SEHNR, FQNEAQ (reference sequence). The CDR3 has 17 residues. The CDR3 spells CASSDGTGTGGTGEQFF. The DNA of the CDR3 is TGTGCCAGCAGCGATGGCACCGGGACAGGGGGCACGGGTGAGCAGTTCTTC.

The count of this clone is one. The V gene is TRBV20-1, the J gene TRBJ2-7, with D hard to call. The CDR3 has 11 residues. Germline V gene lookup returns CDR1 DFQATT and CDR2 SNEGSKA (reference sequence). V lost 3 bases, J lost 4 bases, and 7 bases lay in between. In DNA form, the CDR3 reads TGCAGTGCTAGGTACGGGTACGAGCAGTACGTC. Amino acids: CSARYGYEQYV.

The CDR3 spells CASSKRRGGIEKLFF. The CDR3 bases are TGTGCCAGCAGCAAACGGCGGGGGGGTATCGAAAAACTGTTTTTT. The chain joins TRBV21-1 to TRBJ1-4. TRBV21-1 is shown as a pseudogene. This CDR3 is built from 15 residues.

Here the CDR3 DNA reads TGTGCCACCGAGGGGGAGTTGGGAAACACCATATATTTT. It yields the protein CATEGELGNTIYF. The gene calls are TRBV10-3 and TRBJ1-3; D perhaps matches TRBD1 (6 bases). The germline V gene encodes CDR1 ENHRY and CDR2 SYGVKD. Trimming stripped 10 bases from V and 4 bases from J, with 14 bases between. CDR3 length: 13 residues.

The CDR3 sequence is CASSRDIRQNTEAFF. The CDR3 bases are TGTGCCAGCAGCCGGGACATAAGGCAGAACACTGAAGCTTTCTTT. The rearrangement joins TRBV5-8 to TRBJ1-1, with D tentatively TRBD1 (6 bases). The V end was cut by 4 bases, the J end by 1 base, with 14 bases between. The CDR3 has 15 residues. The germline CDR1 and CDR2 sequences are SGHTS and YDEGEE.